These T cell receptor beta chains were read from a single sample in a study of post-analysis software for immune sequencing data. TCRdb redid the calling of the PCR reads with MiXCR, one entry per CDR3 protein. This sample has 430,000 or so distinct CDR3 sequences; approximately 37% occur once, and the top ten carry less than 10%. What was sequenced was blood. These receptors were obtained from a girl under 10 years old with multiple sclerosis. Both conserved end residues are part of each CDR3. The D gene is left open where the match is weak. Not all rows give a size; the values are once, few, many and, for expanded clones, a class.

CASSPTIPGLAGGNEQFF | TGTGCCAGCAGCCCAACTATCCCGGGACTAGCGGGAGGCAATGAGCAGTTCTTC | TRBD2 | TRBJ2-1 | NA | TRBV4-2
CASSYLGTSGANVLTF | TGCGCCAGCAGCTACCTCGGTACCTCTGGGGCCAACGTCCTGACTTTC | NA | TRBJ2-6 | NA | TRBV5-1
CASSQDTGGDQPQHF | TGTGCCAGCAGCCAAGATACAGGGGGAGATCAGCCCCAGCATTTT | TRBD1 | TRBJ1-5 | NA | TRBV3-1
CASSPWTVGYEQYF | TGTGCCAGCAGCCCCTGGACCGTTGGGTACGAGCAGTACTTC | NA | TRBJ2-7 | few | TRBV27
CASRPPLGTGFGEKLFF | TGTGCCAGCAGACCCCCCCTGGGTACAGGGTTCGGTGAAAAACTGTTTTTT | NA | TRBJ1-4 | NA | TRBV7-9
CSASILGETQYF | TGCAGTGCTAGTATCCTAGGGGAGACCCAGTACTTC | NA | TRBJ2-5 | few | TRBV20-1
CASSLADRLNTEAFF | TGTGCCAGCAGTTTGGCCGACAGATTGAACACTGAAGCTTTCTTT | NA | TRBJ1-1 | NA | TRBV12-3/TRBV12-4
CASSLLGQGATGGIQYF | TGTGCCAGCAGTTTACTGGGACAGGGGGCGACGGGAGGCATTCAGTACTTC | TRBD1 | TRBJ2-4 | NA | TRBV27
CASSFRASGSLYNEQFF | TGCGCCAGCAGCTTTAGGGCTAGCGGGAGTCTCTACAATGAGCAGTTCTTC | TRBD2 | TRBJ2-1 | NA | TRBV5-1
CASSQDLGRDYGYTF | TGCGCCAGCAGCCAAGACCTTGGACGCGACTATGGCTACACCTTC | NA | TRBJ1-2 | few | TRBV4-3
CASSQVGISTDTQYF | TGCGCCAGCAGCCAAGTGGGGATTAGCACAGATACGCAGTATTTT | NA | TRBJ2-3 | few | TRBV4-1
CASSESSTDTQYF | TGTGCCAGCAGTGAATCCAGCACAGATACGCAGTATTTT | NA | TRBJ2-3 | NA | TRBV6-1
CVSSLATVINEQFF | TGTGTCAGCAGCTTAGCTACTGTTATCAATGAGCAGTTCTTC | NA | TRBJ2-1 | once | TRBV7-6
CASRLAGTTYEQYF | TGCGCCAGCAGGCTAGCGGGGACCACCTACGAGCAGTACTTC | TRBD2 | TRBJ2-7 | few | TRBV5-1
CASSQEGEQYF | TGTGCCAGCAGCCAAGAAGGCGAGCAGTACTTC | NA | TRBJ2-7 | few | TRBV14
CASSERYTDTQYF | TGTGCCAGCAGTGAACGGTACACAGATACGCAGTATTTT | NA | TRBJ2-3 | NA | TRBV6-1
CASRRIWGLVADTQYF | TGTGCCAGCAGGCGAATCTGGGGTTTGGTGGCAGATACGCAGTATTTT | NA | TRBJ2-3 | few | TRBV27
CASKQGSWDTSEGYTF | TGTGCCAGCAAGCAAGGATCCTGGGACACCTCGGAGGGCTACACCTTC | NA | TRBJ1-2 | NA | TRBV12-3/TRBV12-4
CASSFGGYQPQHF | TGTGCCAGCAGTTTTGGGGGCTATCAGCCCCAGCATTTT | NA | TRBJ1-5 | few | TRBV12-3/TRBV12-4
CASSWKDSGANVLTF | TGTGCCAGCAGCTGGAAGGACTCTGGGGCCAACGTCCTGACTTTC | NA | TRBJ2-6 | NA | TRBV7-8
CSASMTSGSGDTQYF | TGCAGTGCTAGTATGACTAGCGGGAGCGGCGATACGCAGTATTTT | TRBD2 | TRBJ2-3 | NA | TRBV20-1
CASSLGRRRGSFGSPLHF | TGTGCCAGCAGCCTTGGACGGCGCAGGGGGTCGTTCGGTTCACCCCTCCACTTT | TRBD1 | TRBJ1-6 | few | TRBV7-8
CSVGVAGAKNIQYF | TGCAGCGTTGGGGTAGCGGGGGCCAAAAACATTCAGTACTTC | TRBD2 | TRBJ2-4 | NA | TRBV29-1
CSVEVSGGEFTGELFF | TGCAGCGTTGAAGTATCAGGGGGCGAGTTCACCGGGGAGCTGTTTTTT | TRBD1 | TRBJ2-2 | NA | TRBV29-1
CASSLRRGYNEQFF | TGTGCCAGCAGTTTGAGGCGGGGATACAATGAGCAGTTCTTC | NA | TRBJ2-1 | few | TRBV7-2
CASSHGGKGYEQYF | TGCGCCAGCAGCCACGGCGGGAAGGGCTACGAGCAGTACTTC | NA | TRBJ2-7 | few | TRBV4-1
CASSQGYSDNYGYTF | TGCGCCAGCAGCCAAGGTTACAGTGATAACTATGGCTACACCTTC | NA | TRBJ1-2 | NA | TRBV4-1
CASSQGKVARQVLFSGGETQYF | TGCGCCAGCAGCCAAGGGAAGGTAGCCAGACAAGTCCTCTTTTCGGGAGGAGAGACCCAGTACTTC | TRBD2 | TRBJ2-5 | NA | TRBV4-3
CASSLGRLAGGDEQFF | TGTGCCAGCAGCTTAGGTCGGCTAGCGGGGGGTGATGAGCAGTTCTTC | TRBD2 | TRBJ2-1 | NA | TRBV11-2
CASSLGLRGGEKLFF | TGTGCCAGCAGTTTAGGGTTGCGGGGTGGAGAAAAACTGTTTTTT | NA | TRBJ1-4 | few | TRBV12-3/TRBV12-4
CASSGSSYEQYF | TGCGCCAGCAGTGGCAGCTCCTACGAGCAGTACTTC | NA | TRBJ2-7 | NA | TRBV10-2
CAIREQDATNEKLFF | TGTGCCATCAGAGAACAGGATGCAACTAATGAAAAACTGTTTTTT | NA | TRBJ1-4 | NA | TRBV10-3
CASRLTGVSNQPQHF | TGTGCCAGCAGGTTGACAGGGGTAAGCAATCAGCCCCAGCATTTT | TRBD1 | TRBJ1-5 | NA | TRBV28
CSVAWRGGNYGYTF | TGCAGCGTTGCCTGGAGGGGGGGGAACTATGGCTACACCTTC | NA | TRBJ1-2 | NA | TRBV29-1
CASSFGLAGEKLRETQYF | TGTGCCAGCAGCTTTGGACTAGCGGGAGAAAAACTACGGGAGACCCAGTACTTC | TRBD2 | TRBJ2-5 | NA | TRBV5-5
CASSLEQGPDYNEQFF | TGTGCCAGCAGCTTAGAGCAGGGACCTGACTACAATGAGCAGTTCTTC | NA | TRBJ2-1 | NA | TRBV7-9
CASSLRSERTGIYEQYF | TGTGCCAGCAGTTTAAGGTCGGAGAGGACTGGGATCTACGAGCAGTACTTC | NA | TRBJ2-7 | NA | TRBV12-3/TRBV12-4
CSTPVAGTTNSPLHF | TGCAGCACACCCGTCGCAGGGACTACCAATTCACCCCTCCACTTT | NA | TRBJ1-6 | few | TRBV20-1
CTSRPMDGEETQYF | TGTACCAGCAGACCAATGGACGGGGAAGAGACCCAGTACTTC | NA | TRBJ2-5 | NA | TRBV14
CASSQRAGTSKYNEQFF | TGTGCCAGCAGCCAGAGGGCTGGGACTAGCAAATACAATGAGCAGTTCTTC | TRBD2 | TRBJ2-1 | NA | TRBV7-9
CASSSEPGQLYEQYF | TGCGCCAGCAGCTCCGAACCGGGACAGCTCTACGAGCAGTACTTC | TRBD1 | TRBJ2-7 | few | TRBV5-1
CASSLRTGAIIGETQYF | TGCGCCAGCAGCTTGCGGACAGGGGCTATCATCGGGGAGACCCAGTACTTC | TRBD1 | TRBJ2-5 | NA | TRBV5-1
CSVEDPTGHAYEQYF | TGCAGCGTTGAAGATCCGACAGGCCATGCCTACGAGCAGTACTTC | NA | TRBJ2-7 | NA | TRBV29-1
CASSRDRVGAGGEKLFF | TGTGCCAGCAGTCGGGACAGGGTAGGGGCCGGTGGTGAAAAACTGTTTTTT | TRBD1 | TRBJ1-4 | few | TRBV6-1
CASSARTGVYNEQFF | TGTGCCAGCTCAGCCCGGACAGGGGTCTACAATGAGCAGTTCTTC | TRBD1 | TRBJ2-1 | NA | TRBV18
CASSVDGGGPQETQYF | TGTGCCAGCAGCGTTGATGGGGGGGGACCTCAAGAGACCCAGTACTTC | TRBD2 | TRBJ2-5 | NA | TRBV9
CASSLYIRYEQYF | TGCGCCAGCAGCTTGTACATTAGATACGAGCAGTACTTC | NA | TRBJ2-7 | few | TRBV5-1
CASSPLTGDRHGYTF | TGCGCCAGCAGCCCGCTGACAGGGGATCGGCATGGCTACACCTTC | TRBD1 | TRBJ1-2 | few | TRBV4-3
CASSAPNKLYGYTF | TGCGCCAGCAGCGCACCGAACAAGCTCTATGGCTACACCTTC | NA | TRBJ1-2 | NA | TRBV5-1
CASSQVIGSDRDTDTQYF | TGTGCCAGCAGCCAAGTAATCGGGTCCGACAGGGACACAGATACGCAGTATTTT | TRBD1 | TRBJ2-3 | NA | TRBV4-2